By sample share, the clone carrying this T cell receptor (beta chain) is medium-sized. This sample was taken from a study of blood T cell repertoires in COVID-19. V was clipped by 2 bases and J by 6 bases, with 8 bases between them. The CDR3 contains 13 residues. Germline V gives CDR1 LNHDA, CDR2 SQIVND (reference sequence). Assay: immunoSEQ multiplex PCR; the TCRdb copy retains only in-frame clones and omits some. Altogether about 130,000 clones are present, approximately 70% being singletons, with the ten largest covering 1.9%. The sequence was obtained from a woman aged 70 to 79 with acute or convalescent COVID-19. Sequencing was done on a sample of peripheral blood. The chain links TRBV19 to TRBJ2-1; tentative D call: TRBD2 (6 bases). The CDR3, as DNA: TGTGCCAGTAGTATATCCGGGGGCAATGAGCAGTTCTTC. This translates into CASSISGGNEQFF.